This T cell receptor (beta chain) was observed in a study of shared clonotypes between healthy human individuals. Whole-study results and caveats: Sampling included only blood; tissue repertoires likely differ.

This clone was detected a few times. Antigen: not known. Only Caucasian adults living in Nashville, Tennessee made up the donor group. Under the authors' procedure: For the immunoSEQ data, sequences were junction-only without quality scores, so filtering differed. The protocol was immunoSEQ multiplex PCR, while the TCRdb copy is restricted to in-frame clones and leaves out a portion. D and trimming come from the DNA, and the V and J calls and clone size come from that table. The data contain hundreds of thousands of clones, approximately 79% of them seen just once; the ten biggest clones take up 1.7%. The germline V gene encodes CDR1 ENHRY and CDR2 SYGVKD. After removal of 0 bases from V and 0 bases from J, the junction contained 4 bases not matched to a gene. The length of the CDR3 is 17 residues.

Sequencing was done on a sample of memory CD4+ T cells sorted from blood. Subset noted: CD45RA-negative fraction. The genes are TRBV10-3 and TRBJ2-4; 8 positions agree with TRBD1. This sequence originates from a woman under 40 in good health. The CDR3, as DNA: TGTGCCATCAGTGAGTCCGGGACAGGAATAGCCAAAAACATTCAGTACTTC. Translating it yields CAISESGTGIAKNIQYF.